The subject of this entry is one T cell receptor beta chain. The antigen remains unidentified. Profiled with immunoSEQ multiplex PCR; TCRdb holds only in-frame clones, not every one. The data hold approximately 100,000 clones, with less than 90% observed a single time. V lost 0 bases, J lost 8 bases, and 18 bases stayed unmatched. The CDR3 is 19 amino acids. Germline CDR1 reads MNHEY; CDR2 reads SMNVEV (reference sequence). This specimen belongs to a study of T cell responses to AZD1222 COVID-19 vaccine. Broader study findings: Mostly white British, mostly female donors; authors suggested clonal diversity may be underestimated. Repertoires were collected only later (after the peak T cell response had occurred).

This clonotype was obtained from an adult in good health. The sequencing here drew on peripheral blood, taken on day 0 of AZD1222 vaccination. This chain uses TRBV27 with TRBJ1-2, with TRBD1 identical over 10 bases. The CDR3: CASSLSSPRTVTGGEGYTF. The CDR3 bases are TGTGCCAGCAGTTTATCCTCCCCAAGAACCGTGACAGGGGGCGAAGGCTACACCTTC.